This entry lists 28 T cell receptor beta chains sequenced from one sample in a study of T cells expressing NK-cell markers. TCRdb reprocessed the 5' RACE reads and keeps a single row for each CDR3 protein, giving no DNA. The data include about 550,000 distinct CDR3 sequences; the top ten clones carry 3.5% to 4.5%. The sample comprised blood T cells: a sorted CD56 or NKG2C T cell subset, CD4+ or CD8+ T cells, or bulk PBMC T cells (not recorded which). The receptors were gathered from a man aged 18 to 29 in good health.

This chain uses TRBV5-5 with TRBJ2-1; TCRdb outputs TRBD1, but without DNA this stays unchecked. Germline V gives CDR1 SGHKS, CDR2 YYEKEE (reference sequence). The CDR3 length is 16 residues. The CDR3 loop reads CASSLAADRGRGEQFF.

This chain connects TRBV29-1 to TRBJ2-3. The CDR3 extends over 15 amino acids. Per the germline V gene, CDR1 is SQVTM and CDR2 is ANQGSEA. This chain's CDR3 is CSVAAAGASTDTQYF.

The genes are TRBV20-1 and TRBJ2-3. This CDR3 has 13 residues. Germline V gene sequence: CDR1 DFQATT, CDR2 SNEGSKA (reference sequence). CDR3 sequence: CSASRPSTDTQYF.

The gene calls are TRBV11-2 and TRBJ2-5; with no DNA, the TCRdb D assignment of TRBD2 cannot be verified. Germline CDR1 SGHAT, CDR2 FQNNGV. The CDR3 covers 17 residues. CDR3 sequence: CASSLKGGIGGRETQYF.

The chain uses TRBV5-1 and TRBJ2-1. The germline V gene encodes CDR1 SGHRS and CDR2 YFSETQ. The CDR3 sequence is 15 residues long. CDR3 loop: CASSLGPSGWDEQFF.

The V call is TRBV11-2, the J call TRBJ2-7; TCRdb outputs TRBD1, but without DNA this stays unchecked. The CDR3 has 18 residues. The V gene's germline CDR1 is SGHAT and CDR2 FQNNGV. The CDR3 is CASQRTSGQGLFYSEQYF.

The J gene is TRBJ1-2, the V gene TRBV3-1. The CDR3 is 15 residues long. The germline V gene encodes CDR1 LGHDT and CDR2 YNNKEL (reference sequence). The CDR3 here is CASSQDVGRTYGYTF.

The chain employs TRBV5-1 and TRBJ2-3; there is no DNA to check the TCRdb D call of TRBD1. This CDR3 comprises 17 residues. The germline V gene has CDR1 SGHRS and CDR2 YFSETQ. CDR3 in amino acids: CASSLAGQAARADTQYF.

V usage is TRBV20-1 and J usage is TRBJ2-1; the TCRdb call, TRBD2, lacks DNA for checking. Germline V gives CDR1 DFQATT, CDR2 SNEGSKA (reference sequence). This CDR3 has 15 amino acids. The CDR3 loop is CSAHPTSGRAIEQFF.

The J gene is TRBJ2-7, the V gene TRBV10-3; TCRdb names TRBD2, which stays unverified in the absence of DNA. Germline V gives CDR1 ENHRY, CDR2 SYGVKD. The length of the CDR3 is 15 residues. CDR3 sequence reads: CAISESGLASYEQYF.

This chain connects TRBV15 to TRBJ2-1; TCRdb picks TRBD2, but there is no DNA to check that call. CDR1 is LNHNV, CDR2 YYDKDF, per germline (reference sequence). CDR3 size: 20 residues. CDR3 sequence reads: CATSAKAGLAGVGSYNEQFF.

The gene calls are TRBV5-1 and TRBJ1-4. Germline V CDR1 and CDR2: SGHRS, YFSETQ. CDR3 length: 15 amino acids. This chain's CDR3 is CASSLFGSANEKLFF.

This chain links TRBV7-2 with TRBJ2-1; there is no DNA to check the TCRdb D call of TRBD1. This CDR3 has 15 amino acids. Germline CDR1 reads SGHTA; CDR2 reads FQGNSA. The CDR3 spells CASRSRGMSVNEQFF.

The rearrangement links TRBV29-1 to TRBJ2-1; no DNA is available, so the TRBD2 call from TCRdb remains unchecked. The CDR3 length is 14 residues. Germline V gives CDR1 SQVTM, CDR2 ANQGSEA. The CDR3 here is CSANGIRSYNEQFF.

The chain uses TRBV3-1 and TRBJ2-1; no DNA is available, so the TRBD2 call from TCRdb remains unchecked. CDR3 length: 15 amino acids. Per germline, CDR1 LGHDT and CDR2 YNNKEL (reference sequence). CDR3 protein: CASSLQGLARNEQFF.

This chain's CDR3 is CASSFTGTSGALPYEQYF. This chain uses TRBV7-8 with TRBJ2-7; TCRdb proposes TRBD2, but this gene call is untestable without DNA. The CDR3 is made up of 18 amino acids. Per germline, CDR1 SGHVS and CDR2 FQNEAQ.

The V and J genes are TRBV7-2 and TRBJ2-3. Germline lookup yields CDR1 SGHTA and CDR2 FQGNSA. CDR3 size: 15 residues. CDR3 sequence reads: CASSFFHDLTDTQYF.

The chain recombines TRBV7-2 with TRBJ1-1. Germline V lookup: CDR1 SGHTA, CDR2 FQGNSA. The CDR3 is 15 amino acids. Here the CDR3 reads CASSLIIGLNTEAFF.

The gene calls are TRBV5-1 and TRBJ2-1. Per the germline V gene, CDR1 is SGHRS and CDR2 is YFSETQ. The CDR3 extends over 12 amino acids. This CDR3 reads CASSLGAAEQFF.

The V call is TRBV5-6, the J call TRBJ2-2; the D gene TCRdb calls, TRBD1, cannot be checked with no DNA. CDR3 length equals 15 residues. The germline V gene has CDR1 SGHDT and CDR2 YYEEEE. The CDR3 is CASSPGTDHTGELFF.

The rearrangement links TRBV5-1 to TRBJ2-1; TCRdb outputs TRBD2, but without DNA this stays unchecked. The germline gives CDR1 SGHRS, CDR2 YFSETQ. This CDR3 has 15 amino acids. CDR3 loop: CASSYTGTDGSEQFF.

The V gene is TRBV6-2 or TRBV6-3, the J gene TRBJ2-3; TCRdb picks TRBD1, but there is no DNA to check that call. The CDR3 covers 19 residues. Germline lookup yields CDR1 MNHEY and CDR2 SVGEGT. The CDR3: CASSYSTIRTGGPADTQYF.

V gene TRBV4-2 combines with J gene TRBJ2-1; TCRdb selects TRBD1, and the lack of DNA leaves this call unchecked. Germline V gives CDR1 LGHNA, CDR2 YNFKEQ. The CDR3 covers 15 residues. CDR3 sequence reads: CASSQRDRGQSEQFF.

This chain uses TRBV5-6 with TRBJ2-1; checking the TCRdb D call of TRBD2 is not possible without DNA. The CDR3 contains 16 residues. Germline CDR1 and CDR2: SGHDT and YYEEEE. CDR3 sequence reads: CASGAGTSGIFGEQFF. Full variable domain (rest looked up from reference TRBV5-6 and TRBJ2-1): DAGVTQSPTHLIKTRGQQVTLRCSPKSGHDTVSWYQQALGQGPQFIFQYYEEEERQRGNFPDRFSGHQFPNYSSELNVNALLLGDSALYLCASGAGTSGIFGEQFFGPGTRLTVL.

This chain connects TRBV5-1 to TRBJ2-5; the TCRdb call, TRBD1, lacks DNA for checking. CDR1 and CDR2 (germline): SGHRS, YFSETQ. This CDR3 comprises 15 residues. CDR3 sequence: CASSLEGEYQETQYF.

The rearrangement links TRBV12-3 or TRBV12-4 to TRBJ2-2; with no DNA, the TCRdb D assignment of TRBD1 cannot be verified. The CDR3 loop spans 16 amino acids. CDR3 loop: CASSPRAGYNTGELFF.

The V and J genes are TRBV27 and TRBJ2-5; with no DNA, the TCRdb D assignment of TRBD1 cannot be verified. CDR3 length: 14 amino acids. The germline V gene encodes CDR1 MNHEY and CDR2 SMNVEV (reference sequence). CDR3 in amino acids: CASSPVRSGETQYF.

The CDR3 loop is CASSLPGGGENIQYF. The chain is built from TRBV5-4 and TRBJ2-4; TCRdb's D call of TRBD1 is untestable without DNA. CDR1 is SGHNT and CDR2 is YYREEE in the germline V gene (reference sequence). The CDR3 has 15 amino acids.